The next 4 T cell receptor beta chains were all read from a single sample in a study of cytomegalovirus exposure and HLA in healthy donors. The PCR made use of 60 Vbeta and 13 Jbeta primers. Sequencing used immunoSEQ multiplex PCR; TCRdb keeps in-frame clones, though not all of them. The sample yields around 99,000 clones, about 76% seen once. The sequenced material came from PBMCs. These TCRs come from a woman between 25 and 40 years old in good health and CMV-seronegative.

Written as DNA, the CDR3 is TGCGCCAGCAGCCCGACTAGCGGCACAGATACGCAGTATTTT. This encodes CASSPTSGTDTQYF. The chain links TRBV5-1 to TRBJ2-3; 8 bases align to TRBD2. This CDR3 contains 14 residues. V shed 4 bases, J shed 1 base, and the junction held 2 bases outside the gene matches. Germline V CDR1 and CDR2: SGHRS, YFSETQ.

The V call is TRBV5-1, the J call TRBJ2-1; TRBD2 matches at 14 bases. Trimming cost V 0 bases and J 3 bases; bases outside gene matches: 5. CDR1 and CDR2 from the germline V gene are SGHRS and YFSETQ. The CDR3 extends over 18 amino acids. The CDR3 protein is CASSLDGLAGGIYNEQFF. The CDR3 DNA sequence: TGCGCCAGCAGCTTGGACGGACTAGCGGGAGGAATCTACAATGAGCAGTTCTTC.

The chain is built from TRBV5-4 and TRBJ1-2; TRBD1 matches 9 bases. Germline V gene data show CDR1 as SGHNT and CDR2 as YYREEE (reference sequence). Trimming at V came to 4 bases and at J to 4 bases, leaving 5 bases not matched to a gene. This CDR3 region has 14 residues. The CDR3 DNA reads as TGTGCCAGCAGCCGGGACAGGGATCCCTATGGCTACACCTTC. Translation: CASSRDRDPYGYTF.

This sequence joins TRBV19 and TRBJ1-2; 9 nucleotides line up with TRBD1. There are 15 residues in the CDR3. CDR1 and CDR2 (germline): LNHDA, SQIVND (reference sequence). J lost 4 bases, V lost 3 bases, and 6 bases had no gene match. This chain's CDR3 is CASSIGTGSAYGYTF. CDR3 sequence (DNA): TGTGCCAGTAGTATTGGGACAGGGTCTGCCTATGGCTACACCTTC. Supplemented by reference TRBV19 and TRBJ1-2, the full variable domain reads DGGITQSPKYLFRKEGQNVTLSCEQNLNHDAMYWYRQDPGQGLRLIYYSQIVNDFQKGDIAEGYSVSREKKESFPLTVTSAQKNPTAFYLCASSIGTGSAYGYTFGSGTRLTVV.